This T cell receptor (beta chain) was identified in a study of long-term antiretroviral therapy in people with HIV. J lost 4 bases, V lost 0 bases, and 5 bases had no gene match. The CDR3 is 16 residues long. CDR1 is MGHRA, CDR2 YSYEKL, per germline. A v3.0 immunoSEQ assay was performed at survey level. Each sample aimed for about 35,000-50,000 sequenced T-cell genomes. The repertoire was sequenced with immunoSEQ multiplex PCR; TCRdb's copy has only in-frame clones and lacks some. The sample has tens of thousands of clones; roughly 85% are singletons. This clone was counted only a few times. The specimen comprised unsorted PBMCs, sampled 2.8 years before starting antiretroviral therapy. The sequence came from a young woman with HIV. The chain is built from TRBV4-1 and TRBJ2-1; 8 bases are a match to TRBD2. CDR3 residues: CASSQDIGGVYNEQFF. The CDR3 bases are TGCGCCAGCAGCCAAGATATCGGGGGGGTATACAATGAGCAGTTCTTC.